The clone carrying this T cell receptor (beta chain) came up a few times. The antigen is not known. One end of the junction varies from germline; a read error may be responsible. The data were taken from a study of identical twins. Healthy Caucasians were all of the donors. Study-wide results and caveats: With beta out-of-frame sequences, excess sharing by twins was weaker. Insertions ran lower in abundant cord blood beta clonotypes, though not in memory repertoires.

This CDR3 comprises 13 residues. The V gene's germline CDR1 is LGHNT and CDR2 FRNRAP. cDNA carried unique molecular identifiers, and a universal primer site was added by template switching. Each CDR3 protein is one row after TCRdb ran MiXCR on the 5' RACE reads. The sample lists around 300,000 distinct CDR3 sequences, approximately 8% occurring once. These data are also associated with another study on yellow fever vaccine responses in identical twins.

Sequencing was carried out using memory (CD45RO+) T cells sorted from blood. This rearrangement joins TRBV12-5 to TRBJ1-3; weak D call: TRBD1 (5 bases). This sequence was found in a woman younger than 30 in good health. CDR3 protein: CASGLPGFHTIYF. CDR3 coding DNA: TGCGCTAGTGGTTTGCCAGGGTTCCACACCATATATTTT.